The 21 T cell receptor beta chains below come from one sample, sequenced in a study of cytomegalovirus exposure and HLA in healthy donors. Vbeta (60) and Jbeta (13) primers were used in the PCR. The protocol was immunoSEQ multiplex PCR, while the TCRdb copy is restricted to in-frame clones and leaves out a portion. The sample holds around 130,000 clones, roughly four fifths seen once. Sequenced input: PBMCs. The origin of the receptors is a woman aged 40 to 50 in good health and CMV-seropositive.

The chain uses TRBV6-1 and TRBJ1-1; 8 nucleotides align to TRBD1. CDR1 and CDR2 (germline): MNHNS, SASEGT. There are 16 residues in the CDR3. Germline trimming cut 4 bases from V and 4 bases from J; bases unmatched to any gene: 11. The CDR3 sequence: CASSAGTGTRGTEAFF. The CDR3, as DNA: TGTGCCAGCAGTGCCGGGACAGGAACGAGGGGCACTGAAGCTTTCTTT.

The J gene is TRBJ2-1, the V gene TRBV2; TRBD2 agrees at 16 bases. This CDR3 has 24 amino acids. With 0 bases clipped from V and 0 bases from J, the junction kept 17 bases outside the gene matches. In germline, CDR1 is SNHLY, CDR2 FYNNEI. The DNA of the CDR3 is TGTGCCAGCAGTGAAGCGCGAGGGGGACTAGCGGGGGGGTTGCGAAATAGCTCCTACAATGAGCAGTTCTTC. Protein sequence: CASSEARGGLAGGLRNSSYNEQFF.

Here the CDR3 DNA reads TGTGCCAGCAGCGCTGGGACAGCAACCAATCAGCCCCAGCATTTT. Its translation is CASSAGTATNQPQHF. The chain is built from TRBV9 and TRBJ1-5, with 7 bases aligning to TRBD1. Germline V CDR1 and CDR2: SGDLS, YYNGEE. This CDR3 spans 15 amino acids. With 3 bases clipped from V and 3 bases from J, the junction kept 6 bases outside the gene matches.

This sequence joins TRBV5-1 and TRBJ2-5; a possible D gene is TRBD1 (6 bases). V lost 3 bases and J lost 5, with 17 bases in between. CDR3 length equals 15 residues. Germline CDR1 and CDR2: SGHRS and YFSETQ. The CDR3 DNA reads TGCGCCAGCAGCTCCGTAGCCACAGGGCGGGAGACCCAGTACTTC. The encoded protein is CASSSVATGRETQYF.

This clone has a handful of counts. The V and J genes are TRBV6-4 and TRBJ2-1; 8 bases are a match to TRBD2. The CDR3 consists of 15 residues. The germline V gene has CDR1 MRHNA and CDR2 SNTAGT. With V trimmed by 9 bases and J by 7 bases, 14 bases remained unmatched. The CDR3 here is CASEKSGRPCNEQFF. The CDR3 nucleotides are TGTGCCAGTGAGAAGAGCGGGAGACCGTGTAATGAGCAGTTCTTC.

This clone was counted between two and nine times. CDR3 nucleotide sequence: TGTGCCAGCAGTTCCCCAAGAGTCGGCTCCTACAATGAGCAGTTCTTC. Its translation: CASSSPRVGSYNEQFF. The rearrangement uses TRBV27 and TRBJ2-1; no clear D gene. The CDR3 totals 16 residues. The germline CDR1 and CDR2 sequences are MNHEY and SMNVEV (reference sequence). Trimming removed 4 bases at V and 0 bases at J, with 13 bases between.

This clone was observed a single time. The chain recombines TRBV30 with TRBJ1-2; unclear D gene. The CDR3 contains 13 residues. Germline values: CDR1 GTSNPN, CDR2 SVGIG (reference sequence). Trimming shortened V by 1 base and J by 0 bases, and 6 bases separated the two germline ends. The CDR3 protein is CAWSGQTNYGYTF. The CDR3 DNA reads as TGTGCCTGGAGTGGGCAGACTAACTATGGCTACACCTTC.

The chain joins TRBV7-3 to TRBJ2-7; D may be TRBD2 (5 bases). Germline loops: CDR1 SGHTA, CDR2 FQGTGA. The V end was cut by 2 bases, the J end by 2 bases, with 19 bases between. The CDR3 totals 17 residues. DNA of the CDR3: TGTGCCAGCAGCTTAGAGGTATCCGGGAACAGACCCTACGAGCAGTACTTC. Translated, it gives CASSLEVSGNRPYEQYF.

V gene TRBV5-4 combines with J gene TRBJ2-3; 13 bases line up with TRBD2. This CDR3 comprises 20 residues. The junction had 14 bases not matched to a gene; V was cut back by 4 bases and J by 0 bases. The V gene's germline CDR1 is SGHNT and CDR2 YYREEE (reference sequence). CDR3: CASSRALLAGGPISTDTQYF. DNA for the CDR3: TGTGCCAGCAGCCGTGCATTACTAGCGGGAGGGCCCATAAGCACAGATACGCAGTATTTT.

V is TRBV27 and J is TRBJ2-7; 11 bases are a match to TRBD1. J lost 3 bases, V lost 0 bases, and 13 bases had no gene match. CDR3 size: 19 residues. The germline gives CDR1 MNHEY, CDR2 SMNVEV (reference sequence). CDR3 coding DNA: TGTGCCAGCAGTTTATCCTTTTTAGTGTTGGGACAGGGGGACTACGAGCAGTACTTC. It is translated as CASSLSFLVLGQGDYEQYF.

The chain combines TRBV6-6 with TRBJ1-1; weak D call: TRBD1 (5 bases). The CDR3 is made up of 11 amino acids. Looked up from germline, CDR1 is MNHNY and CDR2 is SVGAGI (reference sequence). The V gene lost 8 bases and the J gene lost 8 bases, with 12 bases spanning the gap. The CDR3 region is CASRTGGEAFF. CDR3 nucleotides: TGTGCCAGCCGTACTGGGGGGGAAGCTTTCTTT.

The J gene is TRBJ2-3, the V gene TRBV2, with a weak D call TRBD1 (6 bases). Germline lookup yields CDR1 SNHLY and CDR2 FYNNEI. The CDR3 totals 13 residues. V lost 4 bases and J lost 6, with 11 bases in between. The CDR3 DNA is TGTGCCAGCAGTGGAACAGGGACCGATACGCAGTATTTT. This codes for CASSGTGTDTQYF.

The table lists this clone with a count of one. The chain couples TRBV11-3 to TRBJ2-1; weak D call: TRBD1 (5 bases). V was clipped by 6 bases and J by 8 bases, with 20 bases between them. Germline values: CDR1 SGHNT, CDR2 YENEEA. The CDR3 has 15 amino acids. CDR3 DNA: TGTGCCAGCAGTCAGTACTATGGACAAGGTTATGAGCAGTTCTTC. This sequence encodes CASSQYYGQGYEQFF.

The chain uses TRBV9 and TRBJ2-3; 12 nucleotides match TRBD2. The germline V gene encodes CDR1 SGDLS and CDR2 YYNGEE. CDR3 length: 17 amino acids. V lost 4 bases to trimming and J lost 4 bases; unmatched junction nucleotides: 10. CDR3 sequence reads: CASSPSRTSGNPDTQYF. The CDR3 DNA sequence: TGTGCCAGCAGCCCGTCGCGGACTAGCGGGAATCCAGATACGCAGTATTTT.

The chain carries TRBV19 and TRBJ2-7; TRBD1 agrees at 11 bases. V lost 9 bases, J lost 4 bases, and 2 bases stayed unmatched. The CDR3 totals 12 residues. The germline CDR1 and CDR2 sequences are LNHDA and SQIVND (reference sequence). The CDR3 sequence: CASGQGAYEQYF. The CDR3 DNA follows: TGTGCCAGCGGACAGGGGGCGTACGAGCAGTACTTC.

The chain recombines TRBV11-1 with TRBJ2-2, with TRBD1 matching over 8 bases. Looked up from germline, CDR1 is SGHAT and CDR2 is FQDESV (reference sequence). The CDR3 consists of 14 residues. The trim removed 5 bases at V and 6 bases at J, leaving 5 bases unmatched. The chain's CDR3 is CASSQTGAAGELFF. The CDR3 DNA reads TGTGCCAGCAGCCAGACAGGGGCGGCCGGGGAGCTGTTTTTT. The whole variable domain, remainder taken from reference TRBV11-1 and TRBJ2-2, is EAEVAQSPRYKITEKSQAVAFWCDPISGHATLYWYRQILGQGPELLVQFQDESVVDDSQLPKDRFSAERLKGVDSTLKIQPAELGDSAMYLCASSQTGAAGELFFGEGSRLTVL.

The chain carries TRBV4-1 and TRBJ2-1; D is possibly TRBD1 (6 bases). V lost 4 bases to trimming and J lost 10 bases, with 14 bases between them. Germline values: CDR1 MGHRA, CDR2 YSYEKL. The CDR3 is made up of 13 amino acids. The CDR3 spells CASSLSGAEEQFF. The CDR3 coding sequence is TGCGCCAGCAGCCTTTCAGGGGCCGAAGAGCAGTTCTTC.

The chain has TRBV10-3 and TRBJ1-5, with D tentatively TRBD1 (6 bases). CDR3 size: 16 residues. V gave up 3 bases and J gave up 6 bases, with 18 bases separating them. Germline V gene sequence: CDR1 ENHRY, CDR2 SYGVKD. CDR3 protein: CAISDPGTPSAQPQHF. The CDR3, as DNA: TGTGCCATCAGTGACCCTGGGACACCGTCTGCTCAGCCCCAGCATTTT.

V gene TRBV7-9 combines with J gene TRBJ1-1, with unresolved D. Trimming took 1 base from V and 2 from J, leaving 8 bases between them. Germline-derived CDR1 and CDR2 are SEHNR and FQNEAQ (reference sequence). The CDR3 is 14 residues long. In nucleotides, the CDR3 is TGTGCCAGCAGCTTAGTCGGGGTCAACACTGAAGCTTTCTTT. Its translation is CASSLVGVNTEAFF.

J is TRBJ1-2 and V is TRBV6-1; D call uncertain. The CDR3 totals 12 residues. Trimming shortened V by 6 bases and J by 3 bases, and 8 bases separated the two germline ends. The V gene's germline CDR1 is MNHNS and CDR2 SASEGT. The CDR3 here is CASRAGYYGYTF. For the CDR3, the DNA is TGTGCCAGCAGGGCCGGGTACTATGGCTACACCTTC.

Many counts were recorded for this clone. The J gene is TRBJ1-2, the V gene TRBV5-4; perhaps TRBD1 as D (5 bases). Germline CDR1 and CDR2: SGHNT and YYREEE (reference sequence). The CDR3 sequence is 15 residues long. Trimming shortened V by 0 bases and J by 6 bases, and 15 bases separated the two germline ends. In nucleotides, the CDR3 is TGTGCCAGCAGCTTGGTCCCGGCGGGGGAGAATGGCTACACCTTC. Translated, it gives CASSLVPAGENGYTF. Looking up the rest from reference TRBV5-4 and TRBJ1-2 gives the full variable domain: ETGVTQSPTHLIKTRGQQVTLRCSSQSGHNTVSWYQQALGQGPQFIFQYYREEENGRGNFPPRFSGLQFPNYSSELNVNALELDDSALYLCASSLVPAGENGYTFGSGTRLTVV.